Listed below are T cell receptor beta chains from one sample, sequenced in a study of blood T cells in healthy people across ages. From the 5' RACE reads, TCRdb called clonotypes with MiXCR, one entry per CDR3 protein. The sample has 750,000 to 950,000 distinct CDR3 sequences; under 35% are singletons. The sample was also reused in another study, on T cells of mothers and their children.

Sequencing input: blood. Source of these receptors: a woman in her thirties or forties in good health. Each CDR3 is given with its conserved first and last residue. Each record gives: clone size, J gene, D gene, V gene, CDR3 length, CDR3 DNA, CDR3 protein. A D gene is named only where the DNA matches it firmly. Size is stated for part of the rows, as once, few or many counts, or as a class when the clone is expanded.

few	TRBJ2-7	TRBD2	TRBV3-1	16	TGTGCCAGCAGCCAGAGCGGGGGAGGCATCTCCTACGAGCAGTACTTC	CASSQSGGGISYEQYF
few	TRBJ2-1	TRBD2	TRBV19	16	TGTGCCAGTAGTACCGGGACTAGCGGGGTATACAATGAGCAGTTCTTC	CASSTGTSGVYNEQFF
many	TRBJ2-7	.	TRBV5-5	14	TGTGCCAGCAGCTTGGACTACTCCCCCTACGAGCAGTACTTC	CASSLDYSPYEQYF
few	TRBJ1-4	.	TRBV6-5	13	TGTGCCAGCAGTTACGACGTTGGTGAAAAACTGTTTTTT	CASSYDVGEKLFF
.	TRBJ1-4	TRBD1	TRBV11-2	18	TGTGCCAGCAGCCCCCGGACAGGGACGGGAGCAACTAATGAAAAACTGTTTTTT	CASSPRTGTGATNEKLFF
.	TRBJ1-1	TRBD1	TRBV28	12	TGTGCCAGCACCCCTGGACAGGCCGAAGCTTTCTTT	CASTPGQAEAFF
.	TRBJ1-5	.	TRBV7-8	14	TGTGCCAGCACCACATCCGGGCGCAATCAGCCCCAGCATTTT	CASTTSGRNQPQHF
.	TRBJ2-5	TRBD2	TRBV12-3/TRBV12-4	14	TGTGCCAGCAGTCGCCGCGGGGGGGCCGAGACCCAGTACTTC	CASSRRGGAETQYF
.	TRBJ2-7	TRBD2	TRBV30	14	TGTGCCTGGAGTGTACAGCGGGGGCCGTACGAGCAGTACTTC	CAWSVQRGPYEQYF
many	TRBJ1-1	.	TRBV7-2	16	TGTGCCAGCAGCTTGGACATGCAGACTCTGAACACTGAAGCTTTCTTT	CASSLDMQTLNTEAFF
.	TRBJ2-5	.	TRBV9	16	TGTGCCAGCAGCGTAGACCCGGGGGCCCCCCAAGAGACCCAGTACTTC	CASSVDPGAPQETQYF
many	TRBJ2-1	.	TRBV20-1	12	TGCAGTGCTAGAGGTACCGACAGGTGGCAGTTCTTC	CSARGTDRWQFF
many	TRBJ2-5	.	TRBV10-3	16	TGTGCCATCAGTGAGTCGATAGGTGGTTTTCAAGAGACCCAGTACTTC	CAISESIGGFQETQYF
many	TRBJ2-1	TRBD2	TRBV4-1	17	TGCGCCAGCAGCCACACCACTAGCGGGGGGATACGGGATGAGCAGTTCTTC	CASSHTTSGGIRDEQFF
many	TRBJ2-1	.	TRBV5-1	14	TGCGCCAGCAGCTTGGTGGCGGGGGCCAATGAGCAGTTCTTC	CASSLVAGANEQFF
.	TRBJ2-2	.	TRBV5-1	17	TGCGCCAGCAGCTTGGGCAGGGGTCAACTTAACACCGGGGAGCTGTTTTTT	CASSLGRGQLNTGELFF
.	TRBJ2-5	TRBD2	TRBV7-2	17	TGTGCCAGCAGCTTAGGGGGACTAGCGGGGGAGCAAGAGACCCAGTACTTC	CASSLGGLAGEQETQYF
few	TRBJ1-5	.	TRBV18	15	TGTGCCAGCTCGCCTGGGACTTCCAACAATCAGCCCCAGCATTTT	CASSPGTSNNQPQHF
few	TRBJ1-2	.	TRBV6-4	14	TGTGCCAGCAGTGATGGCAGGGGAATAGAAGGCTACACCTTC	CASSDGRGIEGYTF
many	TRBJ1-6	.	TRBV5-1	15	TGCGCCAGCAGCTTGGAGGAGGGCCAAAGTACACCCCTCCACTTT	CASSLEEGQSTPLHF
.	TRBJ1-1	TRBD1	TRBV7-9	16	TGTGCCAGCAGCTTCCGTACCCAGGGGGATACGGCTGAAGCTTTCTTT	CASSFRTQGDTAEAFF
few	TRBJ1-4	.	TRBV7-9	15	TGTGCCAGCAGCTTGGGAGCTATTGTGAATGAAAAACTGTTTTTT	CASSLGAIVNEKLFF
.	TRBJ2-1	TRBD2	TRBV11-2	21	TGTGCCAGCAGTTTCCCCATGGCACTAGCGGGGGGGCCTCAATCAGACAATGAGCAGTTCTTC	CASSFPMALAGGPQSDNEQFF
.	TRBJ1-4	TRBD1	TRBV28	14	TGTGCCAGCAGTTCAGGGGGAGCTAATGAAAAACTGTTTTTT	CASSSGGANEKLFF
many	TRBJ2-1	.	TRBV7-6	13	TGTGCCAGCAGCTATACGGGGGCGGCGGCGCAGTTCTTC	CASSYTGAAAQFF
few	TRBJ2-7	.	TRBV25-1	11	TGTTATAAGGAGTCCCCCTACGAGCAGTACTTC	CYKESPYEQYF
.	TRBJ2-7	TRBD1	TRBV7-9	13	TGTGCCAGCAGCGGACAGACAGGGAACGAGCAGTACTTC	CASSGQTGNEQYF